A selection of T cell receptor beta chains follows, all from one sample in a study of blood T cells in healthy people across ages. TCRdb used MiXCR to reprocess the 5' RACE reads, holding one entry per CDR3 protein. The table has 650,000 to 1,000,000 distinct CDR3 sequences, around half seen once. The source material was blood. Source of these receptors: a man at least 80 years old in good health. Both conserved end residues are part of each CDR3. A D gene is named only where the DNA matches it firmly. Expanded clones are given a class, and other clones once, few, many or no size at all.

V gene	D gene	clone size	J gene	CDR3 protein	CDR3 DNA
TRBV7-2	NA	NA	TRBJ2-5	CASSSYREGRETQYF	TGTGCCAGCAGCTCCTACAGGGAGGGTAGAGAGACCCAGTACTTC
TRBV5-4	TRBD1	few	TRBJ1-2	CASSSPGQSNYGYTF	TGTGCCAGCAGCTCGCCGGGACAGTCTAACTATGGCTACACCTTC
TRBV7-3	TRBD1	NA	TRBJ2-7	CASRRQGDSYEQYF	TGTGCCAGCCGCCGACAGGGAGACTCCTACGAGCAGTACTTC
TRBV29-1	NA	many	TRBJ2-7	CSVEGRSYEQYF	TGCAGCGTTGAAGGCAGATCCTACGAGCAGTACTTC
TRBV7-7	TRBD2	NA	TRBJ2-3	CASSLRSGRNTDTQYF	TGTGCTAGCAGCTTACGTAGCGGGAGGAACACAGATACGCAGTATTTT
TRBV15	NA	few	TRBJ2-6	CATSNVSGAGANVLTF	TGTGCCACCAGCAACGTCTCAGGGGCGGGGGCCAACGTCCTGACTTTC
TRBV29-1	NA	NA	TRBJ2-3	CSVQGRVTDTQYF	TGCAGCGTTCAGGGCAGGGTCACAGATACGCAGTATTTT
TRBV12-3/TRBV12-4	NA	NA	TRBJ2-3	CASSFHKTRADTQYF	TGTGCCAGCAGTTTTCACAAAACTAGAGCAGATACGCAGTATTTT
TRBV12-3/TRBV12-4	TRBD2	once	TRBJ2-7	CASSFFLTSGRPSSSYEQYF	TGTGCCAGCAGTTTTTTCTTGACTAGCGGGAGGCCCAGTTCATCCTACGAGCAGTACTTC
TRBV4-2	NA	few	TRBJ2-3	CASSQQTGASTDTQYF	TGCGCCAGCAGCCAACAGACTGGTGCTAGCACAGATACGCAGTATTTT
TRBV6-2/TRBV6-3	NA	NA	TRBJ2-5	CASARDTGLEETQYF	TGTGCCAGCGCGAGAGATACGGGTTTGGAGGAGACCCAGTACTTC
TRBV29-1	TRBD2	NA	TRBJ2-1	CSVAGGRESYNEQFF	TGCAGCGTTGCGGGGGGACGTGAATCCTACAATGAGCAGTTCTTC
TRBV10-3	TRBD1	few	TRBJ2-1	CAIRAGTGPNEQFF	TGTGCCATCAGAGCCGGGACAGGCCCCAATGAGCAGTTCTTC
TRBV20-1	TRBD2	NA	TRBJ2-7	CSALLAGDSYEQYF	TGCAGTGCCCTTCTAGCGGGAGATTCCTACGAGCAGTACTTC
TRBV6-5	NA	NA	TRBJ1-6	CASSYSMNRSPLHF	TGTGCCAGCAGTTACTCGATGAACCGTTCGCCCCTCCACTTT
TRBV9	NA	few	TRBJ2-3	CASSVQPSSPTDTQYF	TGTGCCAGCAGCGTCCAACCTAGCAGCCCCACAGATACGCAGTATTTT
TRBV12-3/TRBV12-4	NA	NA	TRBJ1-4	CASSPVGPMYEKLFF	TGTGCCAGCAGTCCGGTCGGGCCCATGTACGAAAAACTGTTTTTT
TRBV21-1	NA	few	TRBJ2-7	CASLSNPSGSYEQYF	TGTGCCAGCCTGAGCAATCCTAGCGGGAGCTACGAGCAGTACTTC
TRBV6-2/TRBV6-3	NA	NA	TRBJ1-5	CASSYLETRNQPQHF	TGTGCCAGCAGTTACCTGGAGACCCGTAATCAGCCCCAGCATTTT
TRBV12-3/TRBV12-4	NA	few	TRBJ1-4	CASSSRQETNEKLFF	TGTGCCAGCAGTTCCCGACAGGAAACTAATGAAAAACTGTTTTTT
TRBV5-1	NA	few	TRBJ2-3	CASSLDSAATDTQYF	TGCGCCAGCAGCTTGGATTCCGCGGCCACAGATACGCAGTATTTT
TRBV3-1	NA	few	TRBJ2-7	CASSRPGQKGEDQYF	TGTGCCAGCAGCCGACCGGGACAGAAGGGGGAGGACCAGTACTTC
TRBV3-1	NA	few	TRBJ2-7	CASSHSDRLIPYEQYF	TGTGCCAGCAGCCACTCTGACAGATTAATTCCCTACGAGCAGTACTTC
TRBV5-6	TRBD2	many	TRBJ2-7	CASSESLAGGYEQYF	TGTGCCAGCAGCGAAAGTCTAGCGGGAGGTTACGAGCAGTACTTC
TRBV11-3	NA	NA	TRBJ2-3	CASSSVLTDTDTQYF	TGTGCCAGCAGCTCCGTACTGACCGATACCGATACGCAGTATTTT
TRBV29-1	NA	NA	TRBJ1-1	CSVVEQTFTEAFF	TGCAGCGTTGTAGAACAGACTTTCACTGAAGCTTTCTTT
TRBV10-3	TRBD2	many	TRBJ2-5	CAISVGGGVGEQYF	TGTGCCATCAGTGTTGGCGGGGGAGTGGGGGAGCAGTACTTC
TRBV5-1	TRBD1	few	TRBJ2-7	CASSWAGQGAYEQYF	TGCGCCAGCAGCTGGGCGGGACAGGGAGCCTACGAGCAGTACTTC
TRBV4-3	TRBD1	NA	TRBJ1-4	CASSPGTAEGEKLFF	TGCGCCAGCAGCCCGGGGACAGCCGAGGGTGAAAAACTGTTTTTT
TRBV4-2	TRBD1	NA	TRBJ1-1	CASSQQGQGAKDTEAFF	TGTGCCAGCAGCCAACAGGGACAGGGGGCAAAGGACACTGAAGCTTTCTTT
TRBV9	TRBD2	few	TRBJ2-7	CASSVAPGGQYEQYF	TGTGCCAGCAGCGTAGCTCCGGGAGGGCAATACGAGCAGTACTTC
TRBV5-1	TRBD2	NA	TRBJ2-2	CASSSVAGANTGELFF	TGCGCCAGCAGCTCCGTAGCGGGGGCGAACACCGGGGAGCTGTTTTTT
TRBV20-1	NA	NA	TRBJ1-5	CSASAGGVGNQPQHF	TGCAGTGCTAGCGCTGGGGGGGTTGGCAATCAGCCCCAGCATTTT
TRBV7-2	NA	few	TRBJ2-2	CASSLDRSSSGELFF	TGTGCCAGCAGCTTAGACAGGAGCTCTTCCGGGGAGCTGTTTTTT
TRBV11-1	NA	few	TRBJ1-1	CASSLGDSRNTEAFF	TGTGCCAGCAGCTTAGGCGACTCCAGGAACACTGAAGCTTTCTTT
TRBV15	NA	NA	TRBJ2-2	CATSRGLATGELFF	TGTGCCACCAGCAGAGGACTGGCCACCGGGGAGCTGTTTTTT
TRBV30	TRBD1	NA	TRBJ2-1	CAWSVGQGAFNEQFF	TGTGCCTGGAGCGTGGGGCAGGGGGCCTTCAATGAGCAGTTCTTC
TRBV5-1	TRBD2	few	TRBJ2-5	CAGTWGGRDQETQYF	TGCGCCGGGACTTGGGGCGGGAGGGACCAAGAGACCCAGTACTTC
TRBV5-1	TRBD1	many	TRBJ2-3	CASSFQDRALTDTQYF	TGCGCCAGCAGCTTTCAGGACAGGGCCCTCACAGATACGCAGTATTTT
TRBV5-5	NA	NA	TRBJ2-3	CASSFKDTDTQYF	TGTGCCAGCAGCTTCAAAGACACAGATACGCAGTATTTT
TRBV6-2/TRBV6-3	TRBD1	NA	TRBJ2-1	CASTYRGNYNEQFF	TGTGCCAGCACCTACAGGGGTAATTACAATGAGCAGTTCTTC
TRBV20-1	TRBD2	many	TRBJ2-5	CSARVAGTSGRVSETQYF	TGCAGTGCTAGAGTCGCCGGGACTAGCGGGAGGGTATCGGAGACCCAGTACTTC
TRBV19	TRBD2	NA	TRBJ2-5	CASSIDRGTSDQETQYF	TGTGCCAGTAGTATAGATCGCGGGACTAGCGACCAAGAGACCCAGTACTTC
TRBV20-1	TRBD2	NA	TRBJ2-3	CSARAGAAPDTQYF	TGCAGTGCAAGAGCGGGGGCGGCCCCAGATACGCAGTATTTT
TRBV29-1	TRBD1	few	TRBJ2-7	CSVGPGTGISYEQYF	TGCAGCGTTGGGCCCGGGACAGGGATCTCCTACGAGCAGTACTTC
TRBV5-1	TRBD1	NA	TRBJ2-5	CASSLDGQGGREQYF	TGCGCCAGCAGCTTGGACGGACAGGGGGGACGGGAGCAGTACTTC
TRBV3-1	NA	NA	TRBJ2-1	CASSQVQGWGQFF	TGTGCCAGCAGCCAAGTTCAAGGGTGGGGGCAGTTCTTC